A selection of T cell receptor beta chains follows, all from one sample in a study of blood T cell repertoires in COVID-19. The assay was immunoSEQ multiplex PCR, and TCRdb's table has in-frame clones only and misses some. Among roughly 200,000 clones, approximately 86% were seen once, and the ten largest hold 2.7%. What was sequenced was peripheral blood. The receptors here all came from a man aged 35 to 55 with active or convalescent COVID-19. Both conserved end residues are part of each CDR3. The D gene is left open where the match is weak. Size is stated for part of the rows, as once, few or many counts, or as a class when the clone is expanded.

CDR3 DNA: TGTGCCACCAGTGACCCAAGGACAGGGAATAGGTTCACAGATACGCAGTATTTT
CDR3 protein: CATSDPRTGNRFTDTQYF
clone size: -
V gene: TRBV24-1
D gene: TRBD1
J gene: TRBJ2-3

CDR3 DNA: TGCGCCAGCAGCTTGGCCAACCTTCCCTACGAGCGGTACTTC
CDR3 protein: CASSLANLPYERYF
clone size: -
V gene: TRBV5-1
D gene: -
J gene: TRBJ2-7

CDR3 DNA: TGTGCCAGCAGTTCCACAGGGGCCGAGCAGTACTTC
CDR3 protein: CASSSTGAEQYF
clone size: -
V gene: TRBV28
D gene: TRBD1
J gene: TRBJ2-7

CDR3 DNA: TGTGCCAGCAGTCCCTATGGGGCAGGCGCTCAAGAGACCCAGTACTTC
CDR3 protein: CASSPYGAGAQETQYF
clone size: -
V gene: TRBV28
D gene: -
J gene: TRBJ2-5

CDR3 DNA: TGTGCCAGCAGTTTAGACAGGTTCGCCATTATCCACAAAAACACTGAAGCTTTCTTT
CDR3 protein: CASSLDRFAIIHKNTEAFF
clone size: few
V gene: TRBV28
D gene: -
J gene: TRBJ1-1

CDR3 DNA: TGCGCCAGCAGTGAGTTTCGTAGTAGCGGGGGGGAGACCCAGTACTTC
CDR3 protein: CASSEFRSSGGETQYF
clone size: -
V gene: TRBV10-2
D gene: TRBD2
J gene: TRBJ2-5

CDR3 DNA: TGTGCCAGCAGCCACCAGGGACAATCCGGGGAGCTGTTTTTT
CDR3 protein: CASSHQGQSGELFF
clone size: -
V gene: TRBV16
D gene: -
J gene: TRBJ2-2

CDR3 DNA: TGTGCCTGGAGTGTCTCAGGGGCGGGCTATGGCTACACCTTC
CDR3 protein: CAWSVSGAGYGYTF
clone size: -
V gene: TRBV30
D gene: -
J gene: TRBJ1-2

CDR3 DNA: TGTGCCAGCAGCGGGCCGGGACTAGTGTATGATACGCAGTATTTT
CDR3 protein: CASSGPGLVYDTQYF
clone size: -
V gene: TRBV7-2
D gene: TRBD2
J gene: TRBJ2-3

CDR3 DNA: TGTGCCGGACAGGACGGAAAACATCAGCCCCAGCATTTT
CDR3 protein: CAGQDGKHQPQHF
clone size: -
V gene: TRBV9
D gene: TRBD1
J gene: TRBJ1-5

CDR3 DNA: TGTGCCGCACTCGGGACTAGCAGCAATGAGCAGTTCTTC
CDR3 protein: CAALGTSSNEQFF
clone size: -
V gene: TRBV6-6
D gene: TRBD2
J gene: TRBJ2-1

CDR3 DNA: TGTGCCAGTAGTATAGGTCCGGGGTCCTACGAGCAGTACTTC
CDR3 protein: CASSIGPGSYEQYF
clone size: -
V gene: TRBV19
D gene: -
J gene: TRBJ2-7

CDR3 DNA: TGTGCCAGTAGTTTAACACAGGGCCTCTATGGCTACACCTTC
CDR3 protein: CASSLTQGLYGYTF
clone size: -
V gene: TRBV19
D gene: -
J gene: TRBJ1-2

CDR3 DNA: TGCAGTCTACGGGGGGTTGGCTATGGCTACACCTTC
CDR3 protein: CSLRGVGYGYTF
clone size: -
V gene: TRBV29-1
D gene: -
J gene: TRBJ1-2

CDR3 DNA: TGCGCCAGCAGCTTGGGAGGGGGAACTTCCTCTGGGGCCAACGTCCTGACTTTC
CDR3 protein: CASSLGGGTSSGANVLTF
clone size: -
V gene: TRBV5-1
D gene: -
J gene: TRBJ2-6

CDR3 DNA: TGCGCCAGCAGCCGGACAAGGACACATAACAATGAGCAGTTCTTC
CDR3 protein: CASSRTRTHNNEQFF
clone size: -
V gene: TRBV4-1
D gene: -
J gene: TRBJ2-1

CDR3 DNA: TGTGCCAGCTCACTGGGACAGAATCAGCCCCAGCATTTT
CDR3 protein: CASSLGQNQPQHF
clone size: -
V gene: TRBV18
D gene: TRBD1
J gene: TRBJ1-5

CDR3 DNA: TGTGCCAGCAGCTTATCGGGTTATGTCCTGACTTTC
CDR3 protein: CASSLSGYVLTF
clone size: -
V gene: TRBV7-2
D gene: -
J gene: TRBJ2-6

CDR3 DNA: TGTGCCAGCAGTTACTACGGGGATCCTGAAGCTTTCTTT
CDR3 protein: CASSYYGDPEAFF
clone size: -
V gene: TRBV2
D gene: -
J gene: TRBJ1-1

CDR3 DNA: TGTGCCAGCAGCTCACAGGGAAGCTCCTACGAGCAGTACTTC
CDR3 protein: CASSSQGSSYEQYF
clone size: -
V gene: TRBV11-2
D gene: -
J gene: TRBJ2-7

CDR3 DNA: TGTGCCAGCAGTTTAGTGGGCGGGGGGGCCTTTGGGCAGTACTTC
CDR3 protein: CASSLVGGGAFGQYF
clone size: -
V gene: TRBV28
D gene: TRBD2
J gene: TRBJ2-7

CDR3 DNA: TGTGCCAGCTCACCAAACATCGGGACAGATAACTATGGCTACACCTTC
CDR3 protein: CASSPNIGTDNYGYTF
clone size: -
V gene: TRBV18
D gene: TRBD1
J gene: TRBJ1-2

CDR3 DNA: TGTGCCAGCAGCGTAGAAGGGCAGGGGGCGGGGACTGAAGCTTTCTTT
CDR3 protein: CASSVEGQGAGTEAFF
clone size: -
V gene: TRBV9
D gene: TRBD1
J gene: TRBJ1-1

CDR3 DNA: TGTGCCAGTAGTATAGTAGGGGTCGATTCACCCCTCCACTTT
CDR3 protein: CASSIVGVDSPLHF
clone size: few
V gene: TRBV19
D gene: -
J gene: TRBJ1-6

CDR3 DNA: TGTGCTAGTGGTTTGGTAGGGACAGGCGTCGATTTT
CDR3 protein: CASGLVGTGVDF
clone size: -
V gene: TRBV12-5
D gene: TRBD1
J gene: TRBJ1-3

CDR3 DNA: TGTGCCAGCAGCCTCCGATCGGGGACAGCTTCGGGAAGAGTGGAGCTGTTTTTT
CDR3 protein: CASSLRSGTASGRVELFF
clone size: -
V gene: TRBV4-2
D gene: TRBD1
J gene: TRBJ2-2

CDR3 DNA: TGTGCCAGCAGCCTCCGGGACAGGGGAACCGGGGAGCTGTTTTTT
CDR3 protein: CASSLRDRGTGELFF
clone size: -
V gene: TRBV14
D gene: TRBD1
J gene: TRBJ2-2

CDR3 DNA: TGTGCCAGCAGCTTCAGGGGCTACGAGCAGTACTTC
CDR3 protein: CASSFRGYEQYF
clone size: -
V gene: TRBV7-9
D gene: -
J gene: TRBJ2-7

CDR3 DNA: TGTGCCAGCAGCGCACGGACAGTTAGCAATCAGCCCCAGCATTTT
CDR3 protein: CASSARTVSNQPQHF
clone size: -
V gene: TRBV7-2
D gene: -
J gene: TRBJ1-5

CDR3 DNA: TGTGCCAGCAGCGTAGCTACGGGTGGTCAAGAGACCCAGTACTTC
CDR3 protein: CASSVATGGQETQYF
clone size: -
V gene: TRBV9
D gene: -
J gene: TRBJ2-5

CDR3 DNA: TGTGCCAGCAGCCACTCGACAGGGGACGGCTACACCTTC
CDR3 protein: CASSHSTGDGYTF
clone size: -
V gene: TRBV3-1/TRBV3-2
D gene: TRBD1
J gene: TRBJ1-2

CDR3 DNA: TGTGCCAGTAGTATTGGGGGGAATGAGCAGTTCTTC
CDR3 protein: CASSIGGNEQFF
clone size: -
V gene: TRBV19
D gene: -
J gene: TRBJ2-1

CDR3 DNA: TGTGCCAGCAGCCCCAACGAGGAACCGGGACAGGGAGATCCTCAGCCCCAGCATTTT
CDR3 protein: CASSPNEEPGQGDPQPQHF
clone size: -
V gene: TRBV7-3
D gene: TRBD1
J gene: TRBJ1-5

CDR3 DNA: TGCAGCGCCTCCCTGGGACTTAATTCACCCCTCCACTTT
CDR3 protein: CSASLGLNSPLHF
clone size: -
V gene: TRBV29-1
D gene: -
J gene: TRBJ1-6

CDR3 DNA: TGTGCCAGCAGCCTGCGGACTAGCTCGGAGACCCAGTACTTC
CDR3 protein: CASSLRTSSETQYF
clone size: -
V gene: TRBV7-9
D gene: TRBD2
J gene: TRBJ2-5

CDR3 DNA: TGTGCCTGGAGTGCCAGTTTTAATCAGCCCCAGCATTTT
CDR3 protein: CAWSASFNQPQHF
clone size: -
V gene: TRBV30
D gene: -
J gene: TRBJ1-5

CDR3 DNA: TGCGCCAGCAGCTTGGCCCCGGGGGAGTCCTACGAGCAGTACTTC
CDR3 protein: CASSLAPGESYEQYF
clone size: few
V gene: TRBV5-1
D gene: -
J gene: TRBJ2-7

CDR3 DNA: TGCGCCAGCAGCCAGACAGTACAGGGTGGGAACACCGGGGAGCTGTTTTTT
CDR3 protein: CASSQTVQGGNTGELFF
clone size: -
V gene: TRBV4-3
D gene: -
J gene: TRBJ2-2

CDR3 DNA: TGTGCCAGCAGCCCCAGGCAGAAGTTTAGCTCTGGGGCCAACGTCCTGACTTTC
CDR3 protein: CASSPRQKFSSGANVLTF
clone size: once
V gene: TRBV7-2
D gene: -
J gene: TRBJ2-6

CDR3 DNA: TGTGCCAGCAGTTTAGGGTTAGATGAGCAGTTCTTC
CDR3 protein: CASSLGLDEQFF
clone size: once
V gene: TRBV12-3/TRBV12-4
D gene: -
J gene: TRBJ2-1

CDR3 DNA: TGCGCCAGCAGCGATACCGGGACTTACGACTACGAGCAGTACTTC
CDR3 protein: CASSDTGTYDYEQYF
clone size: -
V gene: TRBV5-1
D gene: -
J gene: TRBJ2-7

CDR3 DNA: TGCAGCGTTGCTGGGTACGGGGGGGGCCGCACAGATACGCAGTATTTT
CDR3 protein: CSVAGYGGGRTDTQYF
clone size: -
V gene: TRBV29-1
D gene: TRBD2
J gene: TRBJ2-3

CDR3 DNA: TGTGCCAGCAGCTCGCAGGGGGACAATGAGCAGTTCTTC
CDR3 protein: CASSSQGDNEQFF
clone size: -
V gene: TRBV7-8
D gene: TRBD1
J gene: TRBJ2-1